Following are 8 T cell receptor beta chains from one sample sequenced in a study of T cell responses to AZD1222 COVID-19 vaccine. The protocol was immunoSEQ multiplex PCR, while the TCRdb copy is restricted to in-frame clones and leaves out a portion. This sample has 150,000 to 200,000 clones, with roughly 91% found just once. The sample here was peripheral blood, taken 28 days after the second AZD1222 dose. The source of these receptors is an adult who received the AZD1222 COVID-19 vaccine.

The rearrangement links TRBV5-5 to TRBJ2-7; 9 bases are a match to TRBD2. J lost 3 bases, V lost 0 bases, and 4 bases had no gene match. CDR1 and CDR2 (germline): SGHKS, YYEKEE (reference sequence). This CDR3 region has 15 residues. Here the CDR3 reads CASSLATSGYYEQYF. Here the CDR3 DNA reads TGTGCCAGCAGCTTGGCAACTAGCGGGTACTACGAGCAGTACTTC.

Details on this clone: The same CDR3 is also encoded by other DNA sequences in this sample. Here the CDR3 DNA reads TGTGCCAGCTCACCTCCGAACACCGGGGAGCTGTTTTTT. This sequence encodes CASSPPNTGELFF. This chain links TRBV18 with TRBJ2-2; the D is unclear. Trimming cost V 3 bases and J 0 bases, with 2 bases left between them. The germline V gene encodes CDR1 KGHSH and CDR2 LQKENI. This CDR3 is built from 13 residues.

The CDR3 sequence: CASNTAGYTGELFF. The CDR3 nucleotides read TGTGCCAGCAATACAGCGGGGTACACCGGGGAGCTGTTTTTT. The rearrangement uses TRBV28 and TRBJ2-2; 7 nucleotides match TRBD2. The V segment lost 7 bases and the J segment 3 bases; nucleotides outside the gene matches: 5. Germline values: CDR1 MDHEN, CDR2 SYDVKM. The CDR3 is 14 amino acids. The entire variable domain, with the rest obtained from reference TRBV28 and TRBJ2-2, is as follows: DVKVTQSSRYLVKRTGEKVFLECVQDMDHENMFWYRQDPGLGLRLIYFSYDVKMKEKGDIPEGYSVSREKKERFSLILESASTNQTSMYLCASNTAGYTGELFFGEGSRLTVL.

V gene TRBV6-6 combines with J gene TRBJ1-1; tentatively, D is TRBD1 (6 bases). CDR1 and CDR2 (germline): MNHNY, SVGAGI (reference sequence). The CDR3 extends over 15 amino acids. V was trimmed by 4 bases and J by 1 base, leaving 13 bases between them. The CDR3 coding sequence is TGTGCCAGCAGTTCATCAGGGGTAGGGAACACTGAAGCTTTCTTT. Encoded protein: CASSSSGVGNTEAFF.

A word on this clone: The sample contains more than one DNA sequence encoding this CDR3. The chain carries TRBV19 and TRBJ2-3; D remains ambiguous. CDR3 size: 13 residues. Per germline, CDR1 LNHDA and CDR2 SQIVND (reference sequence). V gave up 1 base and J gave up 2 bases, with 4 bases separating them. CDR3 protein: CASSIGVTDTQYF. The CDR3 region has the DNA TGTGCCAGTAGTATAGGAGTCACAGATACGCAGTATTTT.

The chain has TRBV6-5 and TRBJ2-3; D is perhaps TRBD1 or TRBD2 (5 bases each). Trimming removed 0 bases at V and 4 bases at J, with 14 bases between. Germline values: CDR1 MNHEY, CDR2 SVGAGI. This CDR3 spans 16 amino acids. In DNA, the CDR3 is TGTGCCAGCAGTTACTCGACCCGCCGAGGGGCAGATACGCAGTATTTT. Translated, it gives CASSYSTRRGADTQYF.

This clone has more than one count but fewer than ten. This sequence joins TRBV5-1 and TRBJ1-2; TRBD1 matches at 10 bases. The CDR3 totals 14 residues. CDR1 and CDR2 from the germline V gene are SGHRS and YFSETQ. The trim removed 4 bases at V and 8 bases at J, leaving 8 bases unmatched. CDR3: CASSDDRGRRGYTF. Here the CDR3 DNA reads TGCGCCAGCAGCGATGACAGGGGGCGTCGGGGCTACACCTTC.

CDR3 loop: CASSPQGKEQYF. In DNA, the CDR3 is TGTGCCAGCTCACCTCAGGGGAAAGAGCAGTACTTC. The chain couples TRBV18 to TRBJ2-7; weak D call: TRBD1 (6 bases). Germline-derived CDR1 and CDR2 are KGHSH and LQKENI. The ends were cut back, 3 bases at V and 7 bases at J, with 10 bases in the middle. This CDR3 contains 12 residues.